The T cell receptor beta chain described here comes from a study of cytomegalovirus exposure and HLA in healthy donors. As for the donors, each was a healthy bone marrow donor. Germline V lookup: CDR1 LGHNA, CDR2 YNFKEQ. This CDR3 region has 16 residues. V was shortened by 0 bases and J by 2 bases, with 14 bases between the two germline ends. Study-level findings and limits: Presence/absence analyses assumed roughly uniform sequencing depth across donors, which may not hold. The later analysis indicated that the majority of CMV-associated TCR beta chains appeared HLA-restricted. For TCR beta chains, V- and J-gene trimming was later linked to a missense DCLRE1C variant.

Notes on this clone: The antigen remains undetermined.

PCR involved 60 Vbeta and 13 Jbeta primers. TCRdb's copy holds only in-frame clones and misses some; the assay was immunoSEQ multiplex PCR. The table records under 85,000 clones, 78% of them present only once. The source of this sequence is a man aged 40-55 years in good health and CMV-seronegative. The chain couples TRBV4-2 to TRBJ2-7; weak D call: TRBD1 (6 bases). Sequenced material: PBMCs. Here the CDR3 reads CASSQDFAGATYEQYF. The CDR3 nucleotides are TGTGCCAGCAGCCAAGACTTTGCAGGGGCGACCTACGAGCAGTACTTC.